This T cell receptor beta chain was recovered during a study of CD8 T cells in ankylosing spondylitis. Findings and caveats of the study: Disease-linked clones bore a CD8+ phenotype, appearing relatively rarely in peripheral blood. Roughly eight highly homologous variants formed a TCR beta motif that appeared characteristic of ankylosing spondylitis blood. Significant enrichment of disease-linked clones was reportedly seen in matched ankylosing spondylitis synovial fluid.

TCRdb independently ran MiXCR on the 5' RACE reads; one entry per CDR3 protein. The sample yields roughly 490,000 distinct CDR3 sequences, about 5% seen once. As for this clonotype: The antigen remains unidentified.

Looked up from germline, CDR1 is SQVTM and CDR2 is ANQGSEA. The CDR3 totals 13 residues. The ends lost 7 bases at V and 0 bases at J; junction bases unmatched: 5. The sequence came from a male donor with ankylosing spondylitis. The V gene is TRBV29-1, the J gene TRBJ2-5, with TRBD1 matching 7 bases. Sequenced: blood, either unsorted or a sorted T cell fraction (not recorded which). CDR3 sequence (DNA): TGCAGCGCTCTAGGACAGGACCAAGAGACCCAGTACTTC. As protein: CSALGQDQETQYF.